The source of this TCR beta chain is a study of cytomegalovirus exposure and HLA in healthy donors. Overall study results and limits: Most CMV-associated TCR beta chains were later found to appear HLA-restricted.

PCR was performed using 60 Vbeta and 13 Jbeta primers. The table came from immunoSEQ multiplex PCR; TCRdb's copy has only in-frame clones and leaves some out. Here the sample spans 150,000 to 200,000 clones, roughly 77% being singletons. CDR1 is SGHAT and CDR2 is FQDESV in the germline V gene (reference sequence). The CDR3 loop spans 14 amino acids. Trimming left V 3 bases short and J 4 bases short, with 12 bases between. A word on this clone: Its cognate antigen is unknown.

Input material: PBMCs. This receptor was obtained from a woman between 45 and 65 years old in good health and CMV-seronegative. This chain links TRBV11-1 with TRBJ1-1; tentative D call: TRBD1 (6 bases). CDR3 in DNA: TGTGCCAGCAGCTTGGGACAAGGGGTCACTGAAGCTTTCTTT. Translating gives CASSLGQGVTEAFF.